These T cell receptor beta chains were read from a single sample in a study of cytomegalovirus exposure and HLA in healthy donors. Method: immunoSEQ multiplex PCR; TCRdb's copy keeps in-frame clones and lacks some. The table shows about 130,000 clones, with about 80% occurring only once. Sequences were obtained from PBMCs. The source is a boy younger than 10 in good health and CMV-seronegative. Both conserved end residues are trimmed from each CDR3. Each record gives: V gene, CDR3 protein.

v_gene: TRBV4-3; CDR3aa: ASSQARGAGGKLF
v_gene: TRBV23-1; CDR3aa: ASSQQGVWETQY
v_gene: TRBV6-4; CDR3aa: ASSATGGSHTEAF
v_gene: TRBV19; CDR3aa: ASSLTGDNTYEQY
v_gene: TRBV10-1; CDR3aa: ASSHSGGNQETQY
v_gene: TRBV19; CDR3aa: ASSISDSNNQPQH
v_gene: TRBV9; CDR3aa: ASSVGREGRRGTYNEQF
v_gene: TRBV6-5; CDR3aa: ASSFRGRSDTQY
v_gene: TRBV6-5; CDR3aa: ASRALWGEQETQY
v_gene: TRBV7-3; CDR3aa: ASSLTGEGETQY
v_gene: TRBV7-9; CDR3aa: ASTTSGQGLYNEQF
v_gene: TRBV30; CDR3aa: AWSSGQGANYGYT
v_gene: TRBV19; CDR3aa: ASGWTGGYNQPQH
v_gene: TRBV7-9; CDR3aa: ASSPWFGTEGGYT
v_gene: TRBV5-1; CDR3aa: ASRSVGGAGLALPGNTIY
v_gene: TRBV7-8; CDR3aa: ASSDGARGRTGTQY
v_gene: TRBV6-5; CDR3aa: ASLGGVGGYT
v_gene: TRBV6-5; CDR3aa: ASSYSRWQGSYGYT
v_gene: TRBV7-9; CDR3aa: ASSPRGGPGNTIY
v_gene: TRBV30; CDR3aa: ACSSGSGNEQF
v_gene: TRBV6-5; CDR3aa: ASTPGNTEAF
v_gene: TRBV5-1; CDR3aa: ASRMDKSWVDEQF
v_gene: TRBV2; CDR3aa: ASLQGADTQY
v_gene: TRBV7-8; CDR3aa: ASSLGGQDEQF
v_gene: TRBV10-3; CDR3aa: AIKGVPDGETQY
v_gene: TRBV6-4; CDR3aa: ASRPQGTGELF
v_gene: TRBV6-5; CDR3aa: ASRPGTGIFSEAF
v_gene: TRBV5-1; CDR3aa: ASSWTGGEAF
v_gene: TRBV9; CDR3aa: ASSAGGKQPQH
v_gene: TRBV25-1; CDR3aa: ASRKDSGNPGELF
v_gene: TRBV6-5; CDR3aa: ASSYSRQGMDYGYT
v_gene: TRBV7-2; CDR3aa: ASSDGGIANYGYT
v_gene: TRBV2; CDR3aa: ASRRDRASGTEAF
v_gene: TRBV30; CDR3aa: AWRDTKNTEAF
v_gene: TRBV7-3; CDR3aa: ASSLSGSSPGELF
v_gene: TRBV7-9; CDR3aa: ASSLVGQARDGYT
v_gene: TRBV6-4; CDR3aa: ASSDEKFGYT
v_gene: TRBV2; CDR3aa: ASSDWDSQLNEQF
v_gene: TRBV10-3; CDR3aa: ATKRDISSYEQY
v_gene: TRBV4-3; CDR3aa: ASSQGKAGLYEQF
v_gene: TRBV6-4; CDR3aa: ASSDSQSGMGFYGYT
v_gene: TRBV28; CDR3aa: ASSLQGWGNTEAF
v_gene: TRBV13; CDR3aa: ASSLGSATGATEAF
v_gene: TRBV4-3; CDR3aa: ASSQGAVGAVYGYT
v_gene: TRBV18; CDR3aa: ASSPPIGTGSYNEQF
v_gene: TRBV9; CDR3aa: ASRQVPPLEQY
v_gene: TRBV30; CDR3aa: AWESPAAEAF
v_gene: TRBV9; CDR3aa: ASSVGTAPDYGYT
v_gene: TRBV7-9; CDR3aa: ASSLSRGTYNEQF
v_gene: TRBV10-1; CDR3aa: ASSEHRGVSSYNEQF
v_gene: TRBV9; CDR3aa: ASSVTEYTEAF
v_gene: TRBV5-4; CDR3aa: ASSLAGSNQPQH
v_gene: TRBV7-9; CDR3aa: ASSPTGGNTIY
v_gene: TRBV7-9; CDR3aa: ASSPPLFDRTTYEQY
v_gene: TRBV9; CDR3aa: ASSGHGGDYNEQF
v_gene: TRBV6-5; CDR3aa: ATGRGGSYNEQF
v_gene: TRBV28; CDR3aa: ASKEAPWYGTDTQY
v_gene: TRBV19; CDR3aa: ASSIKGQGQPQH
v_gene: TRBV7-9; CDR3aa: ASSSPTGSYNEQF
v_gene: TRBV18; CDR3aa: ASSPGQSNQPQH